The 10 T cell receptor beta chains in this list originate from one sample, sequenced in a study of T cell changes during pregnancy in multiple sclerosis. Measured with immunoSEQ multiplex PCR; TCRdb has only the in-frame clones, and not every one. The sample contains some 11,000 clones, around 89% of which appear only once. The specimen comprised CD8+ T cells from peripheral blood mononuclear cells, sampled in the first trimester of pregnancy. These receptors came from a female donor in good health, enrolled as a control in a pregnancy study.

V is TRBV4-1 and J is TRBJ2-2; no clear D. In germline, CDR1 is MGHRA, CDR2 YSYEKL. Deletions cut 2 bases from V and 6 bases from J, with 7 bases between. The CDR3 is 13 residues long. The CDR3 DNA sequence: TGCGCCAGCAGCCAATCACACGCCGGGGAGCTGTTTTTT. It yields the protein CASSQSHAGELFF.

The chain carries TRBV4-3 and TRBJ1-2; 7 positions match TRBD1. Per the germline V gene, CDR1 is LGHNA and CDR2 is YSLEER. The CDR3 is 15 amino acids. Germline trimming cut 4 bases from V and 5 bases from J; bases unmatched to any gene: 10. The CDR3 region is CASSPSTGTAYGYTF. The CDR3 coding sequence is TGCGCCAGCAGCCCCAGCACAGGGACAGCGTATGGCTACACCTTC.

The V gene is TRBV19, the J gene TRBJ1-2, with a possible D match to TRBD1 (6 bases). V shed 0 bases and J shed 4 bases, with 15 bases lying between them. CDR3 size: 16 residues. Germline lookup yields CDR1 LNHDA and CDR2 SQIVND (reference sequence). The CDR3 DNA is TGTGCCAGTAGTATAGATTTAGACAGGAACCTCTATGGCTACACCTTC. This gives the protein CASSIDLDRNLYGYTF.

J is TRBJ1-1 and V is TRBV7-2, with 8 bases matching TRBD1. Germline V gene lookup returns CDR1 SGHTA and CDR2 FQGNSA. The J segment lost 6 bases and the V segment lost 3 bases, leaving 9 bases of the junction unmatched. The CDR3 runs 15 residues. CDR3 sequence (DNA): TGTGCCAGCAGCTTTGGACAGGGCCTTTGGGCTGAAGCTTTCTTT. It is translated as CASSFGQGLWAEAFF.

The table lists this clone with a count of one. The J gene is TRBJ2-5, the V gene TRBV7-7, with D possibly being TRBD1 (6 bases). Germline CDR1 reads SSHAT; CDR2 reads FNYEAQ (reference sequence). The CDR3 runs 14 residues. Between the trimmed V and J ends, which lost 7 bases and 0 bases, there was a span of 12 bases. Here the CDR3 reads CASIPRQDQETQYF. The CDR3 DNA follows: TGTGCCAGCATCCCGAGACAGGACCAAGAGACCCAGTACTTC.

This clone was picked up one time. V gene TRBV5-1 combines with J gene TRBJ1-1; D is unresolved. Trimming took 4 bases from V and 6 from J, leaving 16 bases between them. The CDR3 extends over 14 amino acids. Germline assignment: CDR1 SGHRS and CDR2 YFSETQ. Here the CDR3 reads CASSPSGGRSEAFF. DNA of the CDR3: TGCGCCAGCAGCCCGAGCGGCGGTCGATCTGAAGCTTTCTTT.

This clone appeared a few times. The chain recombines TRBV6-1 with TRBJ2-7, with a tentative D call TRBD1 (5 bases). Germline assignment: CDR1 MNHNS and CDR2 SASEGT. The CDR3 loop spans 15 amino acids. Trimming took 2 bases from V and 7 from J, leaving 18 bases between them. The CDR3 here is CASSESAGSVREQYF. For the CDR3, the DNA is TGTGCCAGCAGTGAATCGGCAGGGTCGGTGAGGGAGCAGTACTTC.

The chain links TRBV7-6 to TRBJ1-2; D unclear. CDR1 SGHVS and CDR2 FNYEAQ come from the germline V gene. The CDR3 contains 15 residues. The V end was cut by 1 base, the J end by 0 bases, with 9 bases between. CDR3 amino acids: CASSLGAGPNYGYTF. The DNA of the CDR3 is TGTGCCAGCAGCTTAGGGGCAGGCCCTAACTATGGCTACACCTTC. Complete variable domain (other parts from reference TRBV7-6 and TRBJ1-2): GAGVSQSPRYKVTKRGQDVALRCDPISGHVSLYWYRQALGQGPEFLTYFNYEAQQDKSGLPNDRFSAERPEGSISTLTIQRTEQRDSAMYRCASSLGAGPNYGYTFGSGTRLTVV.

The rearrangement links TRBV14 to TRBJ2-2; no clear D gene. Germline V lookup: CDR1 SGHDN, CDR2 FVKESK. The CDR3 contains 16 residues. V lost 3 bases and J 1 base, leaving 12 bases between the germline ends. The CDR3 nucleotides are TGTGCCAGCAGCCACCGTCAGGTCGGGAACACCGGGGAGCTGTTTTTT. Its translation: CASSHRQVGNTGELFF.

The CDR3 DNA sequence: TGTGCCAGCAGCTCATCGCTACAGGGGCCCACATTGAACACCGGGGAGCTGTTTTTT. Encoded protein: CASSSSLQGPTLNTGELFF. The V and J genes are TRBV7-9 and TRBJ2-2, with 7 bases lining up with TRBD1. The CDR3 is 19 residues long. Germline V gene sequence: CDR1 SEHNR, CDR2 FQNEAQ (reference sequence). Trimming took 4 bases from V and 1 from J; bases not matched to a gene: 15.